The 10 T cell receptor beta chains below were found in one sample sequenced in a study of T cells in tumors after PD-1 blockade. The method was immunoSEQ multiplex PCR; TCRdb's version includes in-frame clones alone and lacks a portion of them. The sample lists about 5,800 clones, approximately 82% seen once, with 40% to 60% in the top ten. The starting material was PBMCs, obtained after anti-PD-1 therapy. The receptors stem from a human donor with advanced basal cell or squamous cell carcinoma (not recorded which).

The chain is built from TRBV19 and TRBJ1-1, with TRBD1 identical over 11 bases. The germline V gene has CDR1 LNHDA and CDR2 SQIVND (reference sequence). The CDR3 runs 14 residues. Trimming at V came to 7 bases and at J to 5 bases, leaving 6 bases not matched to a gene. The CDR3: CASIGTGGRTEAFF. CDR3 bases: TGTGCCAGTATTGGGACAGGGGGAAGAACTGAAGCTTTCTTT.

V gene TRBV29-1 combines with J gene TRBJ2-5; a possible D gene is TRBD1 (6 bases). The V end lost 7 bases, the J end lost 4 bases, and 16 bases lay between the germline ends. The length of the CDR3 is 13 residues. Germline loops: CDR1 SQVTM, CDR2 ANQGSEA. In DNA form, the CDR3 reads TGCAGCGCCCTAGACAGGTCAGGAGAGACCCAGTACTTC. Protein: CSALDRSGETQYF.

The V and J genes are TRBV6-5 and TRBJ1-6, with D unresolved. Germline-derived CDR1 and CDR2 are MNHEY and SVGAGI. The CDR3 runs 15 residues. Trimming stripped 2 bases from V and 3 bases from J, with 8 bases between. DNA for the CDR3: TGTGCCAGCAGTTACGACGGAAGCTATAATTCACCCCTCCACTTT. This encodes CASSYDGSYNSPLHF.

The CDR3 coding sequence is TGTGCCAGCTCACCCCGCAGACAGGGGGATGTTGTTGGCTACACCTTC. Amino acids: CASSPRRQGDVVGYTF. The J gene is TRBJ1-2, the V gene TRBV18, with 9 nucleotides matching TRBD1. V shed 3 bases, J shed 7 bases, and the junction held 12 bases outside the gene matches. Germline CDR1 and CDR2: KGHSH and LQKENI. The CDR3 is 16 residues long.

This chain connects TRBV6-2 or TRBV6-3 to TRBJ2-5; perhaps D is TRBD1 or TRBD2 (5 bases each). The CDR3 has 15 residues. The germline V gene has CDR1 MNHEY and CDR2 SVGEGT. The V and J ends lost 6 bases and 7 bases respectively, with 21 bases between them. CDR3 DNA sequence: TGTGCCAGCAGCGAGGGGCGAGCTCCCAAGGGGACCCAGTACTTC. Its translation: CASSEGRAPKGTQYF.

The chain is built from TRBV5-1 and TRBJ2-7, with a weak D call TRBD1 (6 bases). The V gene lost 1 base and the J gene lost 1 base, with 12 bases spanning the gap. CDR3 length equals 15 residues. Germline loops: CDR1 SGHRS, CDR2 YFSETQ. Here the CDR3 DNA reads TGCGCCAGCAGCTTGAACACAGGGCCTTCCTACGAGCAGTACTTC. Protein: CASSLNTGPSYEQYF.

The chain couples TRBV2 to TRBJ1-5; D remains unclear. The CDR3 sequence is 15 residues long. The V end lost 2 bases, the J end lost 5 bases, and 13 bases lay between the germline ends. CDR1 is SNHLY and CDR2 is FYNNEI in the germline V gene. For the CDR3, the DNA is TGTGCCAGCAGTGAATTCCGACCGGGTGATCAGCCCCAGCATTTT. Translating it yields CASSEFRPGDQPQHF.

This clone was seen only once. This chain's CDR3 is CASSWAEGWDTEAFF. Written as DNA, the CDR3 is TGCGCCAGCAGCTGGGCCGAGGGGTGGGACACTGAAGCTTTCTTT. This rearrangement joins TRBV5-1 to TRBJ1-1, with D perhaps matching TRBD1 (5 bases). V was shortened by 3 bases and J by 3 bases, with 15 bases between the two germline ends. Germline V gene data show CDR1 as SGHRS and CDR2 as YFSETQ. This CDR3 region has 15 residues. Full variable domain (outside the CDR3, taken from reference TRBV5-1 and TRBJ1-1): KAGVTQTPRYLIKTRGQQVTLSCSPISGHRSVSWYQQTPGQGLQFLFEYFSETQRNKGNFPGRFSGRQFSNSRSEMNVSTLELGDSALYLCASSWAEGWDTEAFFGQGTRLTVV.

J is TRBJ1-5 and V is TRBV9, with 8 bases identical to TRBD1. The ends lost 3 bases at V and 7 bases at J; junction bases unmatched: 9. Germline V CDR1 and CDR2: SGDLS, YYNGEE. This CDR3 comprises 15 residues. CDR3 region: CASSAGQGSGQPQHF. For the CDR3, the DNA is TGTGCCAGCAGCGCCGGACAGGGTTCAGGGCAGCCCCAGCATTTT.

The chain links TRBV27 to TRBJ2-3; TRBD2 might be the D (6 bases). Per the germline V gene, CDR1 is MNHEY and CDR2 is SMNVEV (reference sequence). Trimming shortened V by 0 bases and J by 1 base, and 8 bases separated the two germline ends. This CDR3 region has 15 residues. CDR3 amino acids: CASSLSPGGTDTQYF. The CDR3, as DNA: TGTGCCAGCAGTTTATCTCCGGGGGGCACAGATACGCAGTATTTT.